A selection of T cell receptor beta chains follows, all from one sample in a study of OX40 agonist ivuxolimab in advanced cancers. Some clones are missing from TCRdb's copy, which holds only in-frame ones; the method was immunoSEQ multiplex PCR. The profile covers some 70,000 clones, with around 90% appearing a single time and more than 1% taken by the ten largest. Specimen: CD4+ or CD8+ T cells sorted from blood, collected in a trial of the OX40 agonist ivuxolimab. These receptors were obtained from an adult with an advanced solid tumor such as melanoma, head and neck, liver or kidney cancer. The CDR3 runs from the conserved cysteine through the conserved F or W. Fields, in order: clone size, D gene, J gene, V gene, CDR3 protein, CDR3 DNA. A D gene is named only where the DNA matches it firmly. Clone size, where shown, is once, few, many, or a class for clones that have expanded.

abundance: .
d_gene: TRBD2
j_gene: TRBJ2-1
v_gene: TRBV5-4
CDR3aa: CASSLSGRPNEQFF
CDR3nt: TGTGCCAGCAGCCTAAGCGGGAGGCCCAATGAGCAGTTCTTC

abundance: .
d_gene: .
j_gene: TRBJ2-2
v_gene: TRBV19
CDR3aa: CASSIGRGGSGQNTGELFF
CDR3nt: TGTGCCAGTAGTATAGGGCGAGGAGGATCAGGACAGAACACCGGGGAGCTGTTTTTT

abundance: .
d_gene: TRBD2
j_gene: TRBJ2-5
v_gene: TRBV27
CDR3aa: CASSPGRTRQETQYF
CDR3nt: TGTGCCAGCAGTCCCGGCCGGACTAGACAAGAGACCCAGTACTTC

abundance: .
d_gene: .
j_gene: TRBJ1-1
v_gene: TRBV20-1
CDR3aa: CSAFPSNEAFF
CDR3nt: TGCAGTGCTTTCCCCTCAAACGAAGCTTTCTTT

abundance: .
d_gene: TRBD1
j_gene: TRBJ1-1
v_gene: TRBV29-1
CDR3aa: CSVRTGGGNTEAFF
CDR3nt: TGCAGCGTTCGGACAGGGGGCGGTAACACTGAAGCTTTCTTT

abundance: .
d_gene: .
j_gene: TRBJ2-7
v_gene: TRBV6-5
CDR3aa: CASKIQDAREQYF
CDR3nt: TGTGCCAGCAAAATCCAGGACGCCCGCGAGCAGTACTTC

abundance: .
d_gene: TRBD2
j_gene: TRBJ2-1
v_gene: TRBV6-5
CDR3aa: CASSLSGVWNEQFF
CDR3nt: TGTGCCAGCAGCCTTAGCGGGGTGTGGAATGAGCAGTTCTTC

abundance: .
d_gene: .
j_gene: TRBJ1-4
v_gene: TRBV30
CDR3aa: CAWISGGSEKLFF
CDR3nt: TGTGCCTGGATTTCTGGAGGGAGCGAAAAACTGTTTTTT

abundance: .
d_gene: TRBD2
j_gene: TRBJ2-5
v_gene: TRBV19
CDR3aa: CASSPTLLAGGQETQYF
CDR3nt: TGTGCCAGTAGCCCAACGTTACTAGCGGGAGGGCAAGAGACCCAGTACTTC

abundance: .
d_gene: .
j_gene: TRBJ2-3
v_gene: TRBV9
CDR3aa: CASSVVSGDTQYF
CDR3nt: TGTGCCAGCAGCGTAGTCTCGGGGGATACGCAGTATTTT

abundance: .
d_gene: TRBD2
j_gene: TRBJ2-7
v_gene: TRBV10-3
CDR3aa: CASSYRREVYEQYF
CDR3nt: TGTGCCAGCAGTTACAGGCGGGAGGTCTACGAGCAGTACTTC

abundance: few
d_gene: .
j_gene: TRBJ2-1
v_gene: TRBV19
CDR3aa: CASNQAFGYNEQFF
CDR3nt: TGTGCCAGTAATCAAGCGTTTGGGTACAATGAGCAGTTCTTC

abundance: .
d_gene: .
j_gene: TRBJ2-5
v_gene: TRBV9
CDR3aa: CASSVGGTWKETQYF
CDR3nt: TGTGCCAGCAGCGTAGGGGGGACCTGGAAAGAGACCCAGTACTTC

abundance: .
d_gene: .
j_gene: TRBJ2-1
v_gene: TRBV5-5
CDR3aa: CASSLEGGAYNEQFF
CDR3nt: TGTGCCAGCAGCTTGGAGGGAGGCGCCTACAATGAGCAGTTCTTC

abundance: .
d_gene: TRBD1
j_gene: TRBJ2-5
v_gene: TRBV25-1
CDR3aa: CASDADRGLETQYF
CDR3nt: TGTGCCAGCGACGCCGACAGGGGGCTGGAGACCCAGTACTTC

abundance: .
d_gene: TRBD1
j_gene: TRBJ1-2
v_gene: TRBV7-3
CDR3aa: CASSPGQGNYGYTF
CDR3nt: TGTGCCAGCAGCCCCGGACAGGGAAACTATGGCTACACCTTC

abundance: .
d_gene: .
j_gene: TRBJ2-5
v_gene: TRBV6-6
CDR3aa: CASRTPVQETQYF
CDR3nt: TGTGCCAGCAGAACCCCGGTTCAAGAGACCCAGTACTTC

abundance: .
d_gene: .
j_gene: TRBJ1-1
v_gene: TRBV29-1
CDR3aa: CSVGLGIDTEAFF
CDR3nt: TGCAGCGTCGGGCTGGGGATAGACACTGAAGCTTTCTTT

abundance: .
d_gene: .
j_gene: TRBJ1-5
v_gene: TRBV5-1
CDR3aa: CASSRDLNQPQHF
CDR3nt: TGCGCCAGCAGCCGGGACCTAAATCAGCCCCAGCATTTT

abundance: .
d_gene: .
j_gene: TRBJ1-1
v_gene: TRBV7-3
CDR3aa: CASSLERDTEAFF
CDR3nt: TGTGCCAGCAGCTTAGAGAGGGACACTGAAGCTTTCTTT

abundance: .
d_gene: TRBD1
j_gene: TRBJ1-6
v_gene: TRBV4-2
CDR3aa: CASSQRRATGSSSPLHF
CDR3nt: TGTGCCAGCAGCCAAAGAAGGGCGACAGGGTCAAGCTCACCCCTCCACTTT

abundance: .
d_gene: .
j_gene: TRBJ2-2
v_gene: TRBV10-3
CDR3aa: CAISQPLTGELFF
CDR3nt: TGTGCCATCAGTCAACCTCTGACCGGGGAGCTGTTTTTT

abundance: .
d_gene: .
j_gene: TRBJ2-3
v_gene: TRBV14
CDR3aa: CASSQGLGTDTQYF
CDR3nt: TGTGCCAGCAGCCAAGGCCTCGGCACAGATACGCAGTATTTT

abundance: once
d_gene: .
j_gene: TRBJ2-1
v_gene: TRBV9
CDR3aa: CASSTLRGLSEQFF
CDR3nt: TGTGCCAGCAGCACCCTTCGGGGGCTCAGTGAGCAGTTCTTC

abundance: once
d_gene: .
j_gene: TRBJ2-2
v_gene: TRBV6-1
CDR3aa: CASRSGYLTGELFF
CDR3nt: TGTGCCAGCAGGAGCGGGTACCTCACCGGGGAGCTGTTTTTT

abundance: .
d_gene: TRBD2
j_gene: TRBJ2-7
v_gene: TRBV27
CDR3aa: CASSHLAGGRYEQYF
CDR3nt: TGTGCCAGCAGTCATCTAGCGGGAGGGCGGTACGAGCAGTACTTC

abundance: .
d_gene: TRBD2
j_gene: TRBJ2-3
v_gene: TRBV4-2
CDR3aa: CASSSNSGSSDTQYF
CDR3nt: TGTGCCAGCAGCAGTAATAGCGGGAGCTCAGATACGCAGTATTTT

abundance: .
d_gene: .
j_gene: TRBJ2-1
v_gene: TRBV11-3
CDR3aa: CASSITTYNEQFF
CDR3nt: TGTGCCAGCAGCATAACCACCTACAATGAGCAGTTCTTC

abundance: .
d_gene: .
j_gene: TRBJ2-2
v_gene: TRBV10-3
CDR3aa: CAISEVATTGELFF
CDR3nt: TGTGCCATCAGTGAAGTGGCAACCACCGGGGAGCTGTTTTTT

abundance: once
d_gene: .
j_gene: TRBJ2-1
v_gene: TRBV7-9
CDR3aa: CASSSLAPSYNEQFF
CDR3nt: TGTGCCAGCAGCTCACTAGCTCCCTCCTACAATGAGCAGTTCTTC

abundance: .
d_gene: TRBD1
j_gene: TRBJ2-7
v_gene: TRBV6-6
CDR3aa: CASSYSRQGSYEQYF
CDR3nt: TGTGCCAGCAGTTACTCGCGACAGGGATCCTACGAGCAGTACTTC

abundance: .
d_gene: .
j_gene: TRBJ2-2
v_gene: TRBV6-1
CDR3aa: CASRGVADTGELFF
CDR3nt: TGTGCCAGCAGGGGGGTAGCCGACACCGGGGAGCTGTTTTTT

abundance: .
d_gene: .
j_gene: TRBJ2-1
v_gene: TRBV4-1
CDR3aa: CASSQDSSSSYNEQFF
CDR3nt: TGCGCCAGCAGCCAAGATAGCAGTAGCTCCTACAATGAGCAGTTCTTC

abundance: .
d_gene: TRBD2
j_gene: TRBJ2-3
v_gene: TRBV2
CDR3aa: CASSERAGGRLGTDTQYF
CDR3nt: TGTGCCAGCAGTGAGAGAGCGGGGGGACGACTTGGCACAGATACGCAGTATTTT

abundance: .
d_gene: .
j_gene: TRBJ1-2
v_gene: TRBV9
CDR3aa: CASSVDANYGYTF
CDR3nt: TGTGCCAGCAGCGTGGACGCTAACTATGGCTACACCTTC

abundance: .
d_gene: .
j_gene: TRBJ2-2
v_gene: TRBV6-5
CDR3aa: CASSYIEGELFF
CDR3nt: TGTGCCAGCAGTTACATAGAGGGGGAGCTGTTTTTT

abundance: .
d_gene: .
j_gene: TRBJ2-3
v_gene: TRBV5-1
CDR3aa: CASSLGLDPDTQYF
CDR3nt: TGCGCCAGCAGCTTGGGACTAGACCCAGATACGCAGTATTTT

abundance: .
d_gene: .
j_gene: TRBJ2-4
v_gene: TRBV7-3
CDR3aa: CASSPGGVPLAKNIQYF
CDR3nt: TGTGCCAGCAGTCCGGGTGGGGTTCCCTTGGCCAAAAACATTCAGTACTTC

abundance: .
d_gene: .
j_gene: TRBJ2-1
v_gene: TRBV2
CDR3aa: CASRVGLTNNEQFF
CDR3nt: TGTGCCAGCAGGGTGGGACTCACTAACAATGAGCAGTTCTTC

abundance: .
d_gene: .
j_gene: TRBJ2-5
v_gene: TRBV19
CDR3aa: CASSIGGRGRETQYF
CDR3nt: TGTGCCAGTAGTATAGGTGGGCGGGGGCGAGAGACCCAGTACTTC

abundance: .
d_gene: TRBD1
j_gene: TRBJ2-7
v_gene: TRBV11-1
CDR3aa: CASSPGQGALWGEQYF
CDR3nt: TGTGCCAGCAGCCCAGGACAGGGGGCGCTGTGGGGCGAGCAGTACTTC

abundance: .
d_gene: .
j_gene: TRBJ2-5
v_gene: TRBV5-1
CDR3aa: CASSYPPGRMNQETQYF
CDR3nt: TGCGCCAGCAGCTACCCCCCGGGCAGGATGAACCAAGAGACCCAGTACTTC

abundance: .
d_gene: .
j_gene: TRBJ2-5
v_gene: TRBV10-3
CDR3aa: CSSFGSSLETQYF
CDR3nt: TGTTCTAGCTTCGGGAGTTCCCTTGAGACCCAGTACTTC

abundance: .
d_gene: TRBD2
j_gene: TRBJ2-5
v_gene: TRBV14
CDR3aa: CASSQLRTSGVTETQYF
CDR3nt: TGTGCCAGCAGCCAACTCCGGACTAGCGGGGTCACAGAGACCCAGTACTTC

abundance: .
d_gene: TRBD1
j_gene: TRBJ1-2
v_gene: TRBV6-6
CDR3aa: CASSSRDRDNYGYTF
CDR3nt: TGTGCCAGCAGCTCCAGGGACAGAGATAACTATGGCTACACCTTC

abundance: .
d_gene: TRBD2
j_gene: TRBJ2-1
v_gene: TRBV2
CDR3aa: CASSLLAGNNEQFF
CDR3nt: TGTGCCAGCAGCCTCTTAGCGGGGAACAATGAGCAGTTCTTC

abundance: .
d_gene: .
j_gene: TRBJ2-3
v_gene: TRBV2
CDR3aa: CASRNYLSTDTQYF
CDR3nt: TGTGCCAGCAGAAACTACCTGAGCACAGATACGCAGTATTTT

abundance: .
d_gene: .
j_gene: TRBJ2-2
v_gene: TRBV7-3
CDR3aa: CASSLSWAGELFF
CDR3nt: TGTGCCAGCAGCTTGTCTTGGGCCGGGGAGCTGTTTTTT

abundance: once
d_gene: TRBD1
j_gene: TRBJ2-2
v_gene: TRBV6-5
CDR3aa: CASSRGTETTGELFF
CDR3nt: TGTGCCAGCAGCCGAGGGACAGAAACAACCGGGGAGCTGTTTTTT

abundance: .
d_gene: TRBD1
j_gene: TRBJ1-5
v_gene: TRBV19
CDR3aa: CASSIGQGDPFSNQPQHF
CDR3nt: TGTGCCAGTAGTATCGGTCAGGGGGACCCGTTTAGCAATCAGCCCCAGCATTTT

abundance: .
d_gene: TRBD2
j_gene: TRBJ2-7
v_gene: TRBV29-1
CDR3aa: CSVEELAGATGEQYF
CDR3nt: TGCAGCGTTGAAGAATTAGCGGGGGCCACTGGGGAGCAGTACTTC

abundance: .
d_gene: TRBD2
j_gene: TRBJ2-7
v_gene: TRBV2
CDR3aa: CASSPPGLAGPTYEQYF
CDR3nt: TGTGCCAGCAGCCCTCCGGGGCTAGCGGGGCCGACGTACGAGCAGTACTTC

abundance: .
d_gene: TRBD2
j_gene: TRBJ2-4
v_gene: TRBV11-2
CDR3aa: CASSQITSGGAGNIQYF
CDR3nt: TGTGCCAGCAGCCAAATAACTAGCGGGGGGGCCGGTAACATTCAGTACTTC

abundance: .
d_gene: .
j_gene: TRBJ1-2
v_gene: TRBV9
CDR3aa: CASSVEDRAYGYTF
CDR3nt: TGTGCCAGCAGCGTAGAGGACAGAGCTTATGGCTACACCTTC

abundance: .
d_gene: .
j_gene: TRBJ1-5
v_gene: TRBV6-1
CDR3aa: CASSDYGAVGQPQHF
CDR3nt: TGTGCCAGCAGTGATTACGGGGCCGTTGGTCAGCCCCAGCATTTT